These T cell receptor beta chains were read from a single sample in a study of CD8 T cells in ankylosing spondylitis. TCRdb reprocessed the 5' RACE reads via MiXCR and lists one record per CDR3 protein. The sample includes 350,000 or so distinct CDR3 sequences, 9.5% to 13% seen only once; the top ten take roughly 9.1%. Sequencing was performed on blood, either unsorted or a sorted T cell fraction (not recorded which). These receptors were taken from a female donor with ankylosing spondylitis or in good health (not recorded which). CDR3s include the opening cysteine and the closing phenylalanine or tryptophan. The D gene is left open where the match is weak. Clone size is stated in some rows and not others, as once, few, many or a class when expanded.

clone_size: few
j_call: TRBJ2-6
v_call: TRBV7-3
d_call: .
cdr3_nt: TGTGCCAGCAGCGTAAACGCAGGGGCCTCTGGGGCCAACGTCCTGACTTTC
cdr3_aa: CASSVNAGASGANVLTF

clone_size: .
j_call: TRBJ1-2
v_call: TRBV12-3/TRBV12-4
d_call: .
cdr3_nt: TGTGCCAGCACTCTGGACCCGAACTATGGCGACACCTTC
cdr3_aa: CASTLDPNYGDTF

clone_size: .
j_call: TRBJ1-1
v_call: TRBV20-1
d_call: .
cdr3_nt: TGCAGTGCTAGAGATTTAACAGGTTTCACTGAAGCTTTCTTT
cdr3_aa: CSARDLTGFTEAFF

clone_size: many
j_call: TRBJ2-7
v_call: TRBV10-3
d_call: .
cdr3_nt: TGTGCCATCAGTTGGGGCAGCGGAGAGTACGAGCAGTACTTC
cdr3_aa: CAISWGSGEYEQYF

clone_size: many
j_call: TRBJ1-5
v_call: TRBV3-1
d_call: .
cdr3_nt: TGTGCCAGCAGCCAAGGGGTAGGGATGGTCAGTCAGCCCCAGCATTTT
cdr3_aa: CASSQGVGMVSQPQHF

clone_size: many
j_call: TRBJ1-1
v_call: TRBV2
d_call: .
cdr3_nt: TGTGCCAGCAGGGAGGGCTGGAACACTGAAGCTTTCTTT
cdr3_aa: CASREGWNTEAFF

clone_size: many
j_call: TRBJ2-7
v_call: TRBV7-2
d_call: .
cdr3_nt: TGTGCCAGCAATGGAGAAAAAGGGTTCTACGAGCAGTACTTC
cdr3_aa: CASNGEKGFYEQYF

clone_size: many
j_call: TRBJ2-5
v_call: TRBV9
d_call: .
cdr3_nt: TGTGCCAGCAGCACACATGGGGGACTTGGAGAGACCCAGTACTTC
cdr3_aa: CASSTHGGLGETQYF

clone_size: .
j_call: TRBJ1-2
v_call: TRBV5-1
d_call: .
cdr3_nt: TGCGCCAGCAGCTTGGATCGGGGGTCCTATGGCTACACCTTC
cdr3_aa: CASSLDRGSYGYTF

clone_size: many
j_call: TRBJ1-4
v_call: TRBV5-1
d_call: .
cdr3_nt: TGCGCCAGCAGCTTACAACCACCTGCAACTAATGAAAAACTGTTTTTT
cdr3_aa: CASSLQPPATNEKLFF

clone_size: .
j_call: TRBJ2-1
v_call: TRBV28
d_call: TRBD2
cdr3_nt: TGTGCCAGCAGTGGGGCTAGCGGGAGGGCCATCAATGAGCAGTTCTTC
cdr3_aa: CASSGASGRAINEQFF

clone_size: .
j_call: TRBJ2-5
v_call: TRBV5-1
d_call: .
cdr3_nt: TGCGCCAGCAGCCAGACTGCGGGAACCCCTAGGGAGACCCAGTACTTC
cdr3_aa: CASSQTAGTPRETQYF

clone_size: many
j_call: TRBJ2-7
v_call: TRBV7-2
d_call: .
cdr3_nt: TGTGCCAGCAGATGGAGCATTAGCGACTACGAGCAGTACTTC
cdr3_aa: CASRWSISDYEQYF

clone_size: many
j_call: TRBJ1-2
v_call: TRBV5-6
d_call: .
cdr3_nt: TGTGCCAGCAGCGTAAGGGGAAACTATGGCTACACCTTC
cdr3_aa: CASSVRGNYGYTF

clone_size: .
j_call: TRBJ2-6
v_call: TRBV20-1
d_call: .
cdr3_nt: TGCAGTGCTCCTAAGGGGGGTCATTCCGGGGCCAACGTCCTGACTTTC
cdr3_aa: CSAPKGGHSGANVLTF

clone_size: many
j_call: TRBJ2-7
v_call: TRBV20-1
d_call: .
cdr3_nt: TGCAGTGCTAGTAGTGGCTACGAGCAGTACTTC
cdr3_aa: CSASSGYEQYF

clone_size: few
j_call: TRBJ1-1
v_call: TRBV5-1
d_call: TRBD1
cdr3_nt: TGCGCCAGCAGCTTGACAGGGGTCGAACTGAACACTGAAGCTTTCTTT
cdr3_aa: CASSLTGVELNTEAFF

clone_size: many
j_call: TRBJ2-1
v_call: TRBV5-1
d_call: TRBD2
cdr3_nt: TGCGCCAGCAGCCCCCTGGCGGGGGATGATGAGCAGTTCTTC
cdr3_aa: CASSPLAGDDEQFF

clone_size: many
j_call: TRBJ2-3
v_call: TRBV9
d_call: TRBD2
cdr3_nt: TGTGCCAGCAGCGCTAGCGGGAGCGGAGATACGCAGTATTTT
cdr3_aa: CASSASGSGDTQYF

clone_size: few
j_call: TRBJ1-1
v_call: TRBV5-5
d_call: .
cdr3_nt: TGTGCCAGCAGCTTTGGTCGATCAAATACTGAAGCTTTCTTT
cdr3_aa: CASSFGRSNTEAFF

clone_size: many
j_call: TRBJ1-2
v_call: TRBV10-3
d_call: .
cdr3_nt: TGTGCCATCCGCCGGGCCGAGAAGTATGGCTACACCTTC
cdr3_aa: CAIRRAEKYGYTF

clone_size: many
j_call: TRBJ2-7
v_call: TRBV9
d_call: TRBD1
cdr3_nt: TGTGCCAGCAGCGAGGGGGACAGGGGCTACGAGCAGTACTTC
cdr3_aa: CASSEGDRGYEQYF

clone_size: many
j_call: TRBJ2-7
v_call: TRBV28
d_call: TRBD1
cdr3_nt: TGTGCCACCCGACAGGGGATTTACGAGCAGTACTTC
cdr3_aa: CATRQGIYEQYF

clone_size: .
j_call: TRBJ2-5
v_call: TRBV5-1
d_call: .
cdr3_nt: TGCGCCAGCAGGGACGGCCTCGAGACCCAGTACTTC
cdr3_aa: CASRDGLETQYF

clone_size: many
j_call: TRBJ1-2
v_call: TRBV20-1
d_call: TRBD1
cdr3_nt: TGCAGTGCTAGAGTTCGGGACAGGTCCTATGGCTACACCTTC
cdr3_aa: CSARVRDRSYGYTF

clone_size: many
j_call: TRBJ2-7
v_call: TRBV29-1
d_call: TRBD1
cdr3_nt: TGCAGCGTTGCACAGGGGGCAGGGAACGAGCAGTACTTC
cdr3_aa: CSVAQGAGNEQYF

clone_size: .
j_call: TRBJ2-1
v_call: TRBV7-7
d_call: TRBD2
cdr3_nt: TGTGCTAGCAGCCCCCGACTAGCGGGGGGGGCCTACAATGAGCAGTTCTTC
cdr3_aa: CASSPRLAGGAYNEQFF

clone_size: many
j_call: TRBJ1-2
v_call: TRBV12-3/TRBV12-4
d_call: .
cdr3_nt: TGTGCCAGCAGTTTGTCAGGGACTCCCTTCTATGGCTACACCTTC
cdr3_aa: CASSLSGTPFYGYTF

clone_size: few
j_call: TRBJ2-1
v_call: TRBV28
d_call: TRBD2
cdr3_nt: TGTGCCAGCTACGGAGCGGGAGGTCCCGCAGATGAGCAGTTCTTC
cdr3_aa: CASYGAGGPADEQFF

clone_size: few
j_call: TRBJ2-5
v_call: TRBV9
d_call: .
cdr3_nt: TGTGCCAGCAGCGTAGCGAATCGGGTCCGAGGGGCTCAAGAGACCCAGTACTTC
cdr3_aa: CASSVANRVRGAQETQYF

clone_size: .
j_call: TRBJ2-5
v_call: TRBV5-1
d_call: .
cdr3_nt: TGCGCCAGCAGCTTGACTGGAGTCTTACCAGAGACCCAGTACTTC
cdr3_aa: CASSLTGVLPETQYF

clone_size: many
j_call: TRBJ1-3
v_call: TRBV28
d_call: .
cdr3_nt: TGTGCCAGCAGGGGGGGGGCTGGGACTGGAAACACCATATATTTT
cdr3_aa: CASRGGAGTGNTIYF

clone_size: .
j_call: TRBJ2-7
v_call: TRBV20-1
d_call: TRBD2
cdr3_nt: TGCAGTGCGGAACTAGCGGGGCTCTACGAGCAGTACTTC
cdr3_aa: CSAELAGLYEQYF

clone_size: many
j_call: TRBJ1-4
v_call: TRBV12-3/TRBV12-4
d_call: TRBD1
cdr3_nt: TGTGCCAGTTTTGTGACGGGACAGTCTAATGAAAAACTGTTTTTT
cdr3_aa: CASFVTGQSNEKLFF

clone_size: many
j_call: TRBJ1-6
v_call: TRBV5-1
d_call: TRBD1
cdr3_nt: TGCGCCAGCAGCTCGGGACAGATGTGGAATTCACCCCTCCACTTT
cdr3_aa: CASSSGQMWNSPLHF

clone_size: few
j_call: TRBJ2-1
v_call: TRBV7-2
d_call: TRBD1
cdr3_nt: TGTGCCAGCAGCTTTGACAGGGCGGCCTACAATGAGCAGTTCTTC
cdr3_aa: CASSFDRAAYNEQFF

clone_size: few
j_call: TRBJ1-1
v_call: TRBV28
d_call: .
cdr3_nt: TGTGCCAGCAGACCCCCGGCTCTGTCTGAAGCTTTCTTT
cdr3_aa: CASRPPALSEAFF

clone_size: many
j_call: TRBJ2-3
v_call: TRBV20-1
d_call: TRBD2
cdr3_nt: TGCAGTGCTAGAACTCCGGGACTAGCGGGAGGAACCACAGATACGCAGTATTTT
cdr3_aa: CSARTPGLAGGTTDTQYF

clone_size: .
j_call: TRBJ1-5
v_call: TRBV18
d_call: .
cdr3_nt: TGTGCCAGCTCACCACAGGGAAACAATCAGCCCCAGCATTTT
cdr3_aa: CASSPQGNNQPQHF

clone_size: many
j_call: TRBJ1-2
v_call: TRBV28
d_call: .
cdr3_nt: TGTGCCAGCAGGATCTTCTATGGCTACACCTTC
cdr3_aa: CASRIFYGYTF

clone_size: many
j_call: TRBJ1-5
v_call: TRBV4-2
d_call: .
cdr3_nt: TGTGCCAGCAGCCAAGTAGATGGCGACAGCGACTTGAGGCCCCAGCATTTT
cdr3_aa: CASSQVDGDSDLRPQHF

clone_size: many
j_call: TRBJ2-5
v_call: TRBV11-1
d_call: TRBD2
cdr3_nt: TGTGCCAGCAGCTTACTAGCGGGAGGCCAACCGGGGGTGGAGACCCAGTACTTC
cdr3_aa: CASSLLAGGQPGVETQYF

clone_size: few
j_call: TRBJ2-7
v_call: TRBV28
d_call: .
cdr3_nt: TGTGCCAGCGGGGGAGACAGCACAACCTACGAGCAGTACTTC
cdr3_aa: CASGGDSTTYEQYF

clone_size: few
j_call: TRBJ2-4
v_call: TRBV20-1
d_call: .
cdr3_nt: TGCAGTGCCATAGGGGCAGCCAAAAACATTCAGTACTTC
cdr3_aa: CSAIGAAKNIQYF

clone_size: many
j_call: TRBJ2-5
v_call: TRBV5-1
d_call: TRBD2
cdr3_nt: TGCGCCAGCAGCTTAGCAACTAGCGGGGTGAAAGAGACCCAGTACTTC
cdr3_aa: CASSLATSGVKETQYF

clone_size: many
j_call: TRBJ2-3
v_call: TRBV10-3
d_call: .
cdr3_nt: TGTGCCATCAGTGAGTCGATGGCGGCGGCGGGCACAGATACGCAGTATTTT
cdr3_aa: CAISESMAAAGTDTQYF